This T cell receptor beta chain originates from a study of shared clonotypes between healthy human individuals. On the study more broadly: The study enrolled a couple of women and three men aged 18 to 49.

Germline-derived CDR1 and CDR2 are MDHEN and SYDVKM. This CDR3 has 15 residues. V gave up 5 bases and J gave up 0 bases, with 13 bases separating them. Method: immunoSEQ multiplex PCR; TCRdb's copy keeps in-frame clones and lacks some. The data show about 1.1 million clones, 60% to 80% seen once. Of note for this clone: Its antigen is still unknown.

General study findings and limits: Naive subsets usually exceeded memory subsets in estimated richness. In the sorted subsets, rarefaction showed sequencing was incomplete despite large depth. In a few donors, about 5% of naive CD4 clonotypes appeared in common.

The sample was memory CD4+ T cells from PBMCs. The subset: CD45RA-negative fraction. This clonotype originated in a man in his late teens or twenties in good health. Some clones in this sample may be carry-over from other donors' samples. The rearrangement joins TRBV28 to TRBJ1-2; maybe TRBD1 (5 bases). The CDR3 nucleotides are TGTGCCAGCAGTGGAAGACAGCCACCTAACTATGGCTACACCTTC. As protein: CASSGRQPPNYGYTF.